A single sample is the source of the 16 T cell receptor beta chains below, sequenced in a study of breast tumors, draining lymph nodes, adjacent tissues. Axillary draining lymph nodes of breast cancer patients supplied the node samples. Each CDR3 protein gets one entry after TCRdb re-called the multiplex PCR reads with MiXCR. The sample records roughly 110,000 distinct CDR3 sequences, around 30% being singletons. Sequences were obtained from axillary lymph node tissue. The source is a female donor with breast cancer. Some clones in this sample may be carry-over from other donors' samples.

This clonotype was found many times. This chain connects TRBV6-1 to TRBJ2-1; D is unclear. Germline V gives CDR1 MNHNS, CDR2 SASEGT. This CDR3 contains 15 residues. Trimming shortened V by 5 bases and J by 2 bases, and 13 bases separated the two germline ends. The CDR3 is CASSLTGSTYNEQFF. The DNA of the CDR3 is TGTGCCAGCAGTCTCACCGGGTCAACCTACAATGAGCAGTTCTTC.

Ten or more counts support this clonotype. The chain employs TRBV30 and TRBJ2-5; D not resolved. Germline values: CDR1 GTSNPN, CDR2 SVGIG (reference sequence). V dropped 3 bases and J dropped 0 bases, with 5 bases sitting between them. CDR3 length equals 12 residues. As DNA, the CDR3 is TGTGCCTGGAGATTGTACCAAGAGACCCAGTACTTC. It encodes CAWRLYQETQYF.

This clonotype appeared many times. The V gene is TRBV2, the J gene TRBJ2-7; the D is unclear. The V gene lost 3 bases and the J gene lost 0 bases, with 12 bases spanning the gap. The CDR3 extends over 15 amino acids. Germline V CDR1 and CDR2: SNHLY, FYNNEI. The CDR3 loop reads CASSEFLWGSYEQYF. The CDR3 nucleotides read TGTGCCAGCAGTGAGTTTCTGTGGGGCTCCTACGAGCAGTACTTC.

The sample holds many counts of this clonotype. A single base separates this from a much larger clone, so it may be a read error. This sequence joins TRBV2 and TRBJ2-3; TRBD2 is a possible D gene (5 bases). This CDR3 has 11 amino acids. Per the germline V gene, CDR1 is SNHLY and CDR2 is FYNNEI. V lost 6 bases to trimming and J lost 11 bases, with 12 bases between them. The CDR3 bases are TGTGCCAGCAGGATGAGCGGCGAGCAGTATTTT. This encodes CASRMSGEQYF.

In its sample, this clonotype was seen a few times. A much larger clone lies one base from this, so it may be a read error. This CDR3 reads CASKRTQNNQPQHF. DNA for the CDR3: TGTGCCAGCAAGCGAACGCAGAACAATCAGCCCCAGCATTTT. The chain joins TRBV6-6 to TRBJ1-5; unclear D gene. This CDR3 region has 14 residues. Germline assignment: CDR1 MNHNY and CDR2 SVGAGI (reference sequence). The V end was cut by 7 bases, the J end by 3 bases, with 13 bases between.

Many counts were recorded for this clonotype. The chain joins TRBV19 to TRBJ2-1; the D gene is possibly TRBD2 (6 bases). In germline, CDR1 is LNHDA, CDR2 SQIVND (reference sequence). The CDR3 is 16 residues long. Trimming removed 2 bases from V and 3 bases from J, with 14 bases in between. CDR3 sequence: CASSIRTTSFYNEQFF. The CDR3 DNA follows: TGTGCCAGTAGTATACGGACTACCTCTTTCTACAATGAGCAGTTCTTC.

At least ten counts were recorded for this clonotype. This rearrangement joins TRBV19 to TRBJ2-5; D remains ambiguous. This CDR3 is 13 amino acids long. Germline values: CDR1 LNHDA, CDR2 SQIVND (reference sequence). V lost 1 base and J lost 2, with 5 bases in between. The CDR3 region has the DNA TGTGCCAGTAGTATAGGGCAGCAAGAGACCCAGTACTTC. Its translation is CASSIGQQETQYF.

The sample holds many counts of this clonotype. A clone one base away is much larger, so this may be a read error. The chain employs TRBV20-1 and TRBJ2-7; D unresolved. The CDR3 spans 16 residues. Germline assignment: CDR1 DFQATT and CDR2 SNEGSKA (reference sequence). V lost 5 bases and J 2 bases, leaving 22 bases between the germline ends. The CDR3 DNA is TGCAGTGCTCTCCCGCGGTTGTTGGCAGCTCCCTACGAGCAGTACTTC. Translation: CSALPRLLAAPYEQYF.

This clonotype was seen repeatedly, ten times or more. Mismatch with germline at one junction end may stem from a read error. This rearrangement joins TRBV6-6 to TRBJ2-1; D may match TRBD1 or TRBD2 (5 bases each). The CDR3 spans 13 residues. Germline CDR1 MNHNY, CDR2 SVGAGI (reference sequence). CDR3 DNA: TGTGCCAGCAGTCACTCGGGCTGGGGGGAGCAGTTCTTC. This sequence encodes CASSHSGWGEQFF.

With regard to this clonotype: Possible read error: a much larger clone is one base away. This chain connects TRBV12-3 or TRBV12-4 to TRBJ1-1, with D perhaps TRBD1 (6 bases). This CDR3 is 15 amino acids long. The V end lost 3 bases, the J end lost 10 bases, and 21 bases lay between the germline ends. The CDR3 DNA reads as TGTGCCAGCAGTTTGGACGGGGGCTGGACTTCAGGAGCTTTCTTT. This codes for CASSLDGGWTSGAFF.

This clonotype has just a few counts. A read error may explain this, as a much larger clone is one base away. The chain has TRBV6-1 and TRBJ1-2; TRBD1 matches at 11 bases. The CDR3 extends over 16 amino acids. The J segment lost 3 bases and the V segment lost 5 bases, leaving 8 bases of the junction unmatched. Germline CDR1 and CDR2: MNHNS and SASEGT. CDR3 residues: CASSQSGQGVDYGYTF. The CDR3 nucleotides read TGTGCCAGCAGTCAATCGGGACAGGGGGTAGACTATGGCTACACCTTC.

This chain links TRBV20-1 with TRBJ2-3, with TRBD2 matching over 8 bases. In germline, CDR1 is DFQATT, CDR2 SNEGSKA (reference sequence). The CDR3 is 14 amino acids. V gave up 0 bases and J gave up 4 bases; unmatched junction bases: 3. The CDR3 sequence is CSARETSVADTQYF. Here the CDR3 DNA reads TGCAGTGCTAGAGAGACTAGCGTGGCAGATACGCAGTATTTT.

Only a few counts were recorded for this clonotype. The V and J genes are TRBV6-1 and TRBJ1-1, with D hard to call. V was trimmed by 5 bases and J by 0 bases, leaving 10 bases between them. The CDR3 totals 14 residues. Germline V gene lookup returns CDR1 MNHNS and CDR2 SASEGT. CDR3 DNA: TGTGCCAGCAGTTACACGGGGATGAACACTGAAGCTTTCTTT. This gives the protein CASSYTGMNTEAFF.

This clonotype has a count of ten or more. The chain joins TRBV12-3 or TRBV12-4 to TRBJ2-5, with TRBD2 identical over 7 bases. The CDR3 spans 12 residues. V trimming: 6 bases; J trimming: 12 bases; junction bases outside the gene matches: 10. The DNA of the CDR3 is TGTGCCAGCAGATCCATGGGGGGGAGGGAGTACTTC. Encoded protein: CASRSMGGREYF.

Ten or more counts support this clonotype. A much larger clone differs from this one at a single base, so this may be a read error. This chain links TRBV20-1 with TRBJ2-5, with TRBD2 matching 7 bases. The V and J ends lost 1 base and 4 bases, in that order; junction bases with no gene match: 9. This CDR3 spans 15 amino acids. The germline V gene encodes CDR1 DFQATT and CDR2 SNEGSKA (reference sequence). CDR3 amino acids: CSARGMGGDPETQYF. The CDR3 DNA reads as TGCAGTGCTAGAGGAATGGGGGGGGACCCAGAGACCCAGTACTTC.

CDR3 in DNA: TGTGCCACCAGCAGTCGGACTAGCGGGAACTCCTACGAGCAGTACTTC. This translates into CATSSRTSGNSYEQYF. The rearrangement joins TRBV15 to TRBJ2-7; TRBD2 aligns across 12 bases. The CDR3 consists of 16 residues. V gave up 3 bases and J gave up 0 bases; unmatched junction bases: 3. The germline CDR1 and CDR2 sequences are LNHNV and YYDKDF (reference sequence).